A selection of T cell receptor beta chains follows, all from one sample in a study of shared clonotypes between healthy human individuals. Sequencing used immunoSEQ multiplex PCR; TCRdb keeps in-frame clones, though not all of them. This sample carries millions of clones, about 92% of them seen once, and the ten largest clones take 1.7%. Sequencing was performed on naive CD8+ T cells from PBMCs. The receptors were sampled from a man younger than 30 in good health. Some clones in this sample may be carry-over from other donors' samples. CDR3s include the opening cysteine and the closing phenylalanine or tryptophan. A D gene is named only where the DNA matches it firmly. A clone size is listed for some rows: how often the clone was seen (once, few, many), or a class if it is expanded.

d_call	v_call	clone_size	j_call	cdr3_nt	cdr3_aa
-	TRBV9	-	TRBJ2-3	TGTGCCAGCAGCGTAGTGGGGGCGGGAGATACGCAGTATTTT	CASSVVGAGDTQYF
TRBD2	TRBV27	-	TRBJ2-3	TGTGCCAGCAGTTTGATCCTAGCGGGAGGGCCGTATACGCAGTATTTT	CASSLILAGGPYTQYF
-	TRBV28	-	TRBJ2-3	TGTGCCAGCAGTTACAGGTTAGGCACAGATACGCAGTATTTT	CASSYRLGTDTQYF
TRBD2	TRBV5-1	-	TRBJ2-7	TGCGCCAGCAGCTGGGAGGGGTTGGGCGAGCAGTACTTC	CASSWEGLGEQYF
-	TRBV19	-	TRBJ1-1	TGTGCCAGTAGTATTTCACCCAACACTGAAGCTTTCTTT	CASSISPNTEAFF
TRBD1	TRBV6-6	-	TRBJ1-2	TGTGCAAGCAAGGGACAGGGATATGGCTACACCTTC	CASKGQGYGYTF
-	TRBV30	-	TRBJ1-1	TGTGCCTGTTTCCTGGGCAGGGAAGCTTTCTTT	CACFLGREAFF
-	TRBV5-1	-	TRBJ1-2	TGCGCCAGCAGCTTGGCCGGTCCCGGGGACTATGGCTACACCTTC	CASSLAGPGDYGYTF
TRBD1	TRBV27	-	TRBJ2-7	TGTGCCAGCAGTCTCGGGACAGGGGCCTACGAGCAGTACTTC	CASSLGTGAYEQYF
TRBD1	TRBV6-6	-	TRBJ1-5	TGTGCCAGCAGAGCCGGGACAGGGCTTCAGCCCCAGCATTTT	CASRAGTGLQPQHF
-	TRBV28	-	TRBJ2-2	TGTGCCAGCAGTTTATGGACAGGAACGAACACCGGGGAGCTGTTTTTT	CASSLWTGTNTGELFF
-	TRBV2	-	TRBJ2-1	TGTGCCAGCAGTGAAGCGCGGGCCTACAATGAGCAGTTCTTC	CASSEARAYNEQFF
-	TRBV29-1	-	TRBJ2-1	TGCAGCGTCAAACCCCGGCTCGGAACGGGACCGGTTCCCAACAATGAGCAGTTCTTC	CSVKPRLGTGPVPNNEQFF
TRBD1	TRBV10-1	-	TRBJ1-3	TGCGCCAGCAGAAAGACAGGGACTAGCTCTGGAAACACCATATATTTT	CASRKTGTSSGNTIYF
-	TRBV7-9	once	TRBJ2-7	TGTGCCAGCAGCTTAGGGAAGGGCCGTGGGGAGCAGTACTTC	CASSLGKGRGEQYF
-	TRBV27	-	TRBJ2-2	TGTGCCAGCAGTTCGATCAACAGGGCGGGTCCCGGGGAGCTGTTTTTT	CASSSINRAGPGELFF
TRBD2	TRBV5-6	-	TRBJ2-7	TGTGCCAGCCGCTTTTGGGCTAGCGGGATCTACGAGCAGTACTTC	CASRFWASGIYEQYF
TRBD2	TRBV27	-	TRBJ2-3	TGTGCCAGCAGTTTAACCGGGGTAGCGGGAAGGCCAGATACGCAGTATTTT	CASSLTGVAGRPDTQYF
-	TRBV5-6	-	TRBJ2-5	TGTGCCAGCAGCTTGGGACAGTCCCAAGAGACCCAGTACTTC	CASSLGQSQETQYF
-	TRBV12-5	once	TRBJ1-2	TGTGCTAGTGGTTCCCGCCGGTGGGGTGATAACTATGGCTACACCTTC	CASGSRRWGDNYGYTF
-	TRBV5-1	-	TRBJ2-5	TGCGCCAGCAGCTTTTTTGTTATCCAGGGTGAAGAGACCCAGTACTTC	CASSFFVIQGEETQYF
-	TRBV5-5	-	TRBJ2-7	TGTGCCAGCAGCTTGGGGCGGAGGGGCGAGCAGTACTTC	CASSLGRRGEQYF
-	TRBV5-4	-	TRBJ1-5	TGTGCCAGCAGCTTTTTAGGGGAGGGCAATCAGCCCCAGCATTTT	CASSFLGEGNQPQHF
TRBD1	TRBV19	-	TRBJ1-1	TGTGCCAGTAGTGTGGGACAGCTGAACACTGAAGCTTTCTTT	CASSVGQLNTEAFF
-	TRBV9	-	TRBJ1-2	TGTGCCAGCAGTTCCACAGGAGCTAACTATGGCTACACCTTC	CASSSTGANYGYTF
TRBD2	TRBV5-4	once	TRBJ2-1	TGTGCCAGCAGCCTGGGACTAGCGGGAAACAATGAGCAGTTCTTC	CASSLGLAGNNEQFF
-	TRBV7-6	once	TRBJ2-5	TGTGCCAGCAGCTTACGGGGCCATGCTGAGACCCAGTACTTC	CASSLRGHAETQYF
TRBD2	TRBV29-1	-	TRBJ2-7	TGCAGCGTTGTCTCAGCGGGAGTTGGCTACGAGCAGTACTTC	CSVVSAGVGYEQYF
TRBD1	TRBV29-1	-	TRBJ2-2	TGCAGCGGGGCCGGGACAGCGAACACCGGGGAGCTGTTTTTT	CSGAGTANTGELFF
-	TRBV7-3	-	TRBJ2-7	TGTGCCAGCAGCTTTGGAGTAGCGCGATTCTCCTACGAGCAGTACTTC	CASSFGVARFSYEQYF
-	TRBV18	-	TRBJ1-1	TGTGCCAGCTCACGGGGGCTCACTGAAGCTTTCTTT	CASSRGLTEAFF
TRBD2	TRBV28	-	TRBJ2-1	TGTGCCAGCAGTTTCGGACTAGCGGGAGAGTTTGGGGCCTACAATGAGCAGTTCTTC	CASSFGLAGEFGAYNEQFF
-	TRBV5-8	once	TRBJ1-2	TGTGCCAGCAGCTGGCCGACAGGTTATGCTAACTATGGCTACACCTTC	CASSWPTGYANYGYTF